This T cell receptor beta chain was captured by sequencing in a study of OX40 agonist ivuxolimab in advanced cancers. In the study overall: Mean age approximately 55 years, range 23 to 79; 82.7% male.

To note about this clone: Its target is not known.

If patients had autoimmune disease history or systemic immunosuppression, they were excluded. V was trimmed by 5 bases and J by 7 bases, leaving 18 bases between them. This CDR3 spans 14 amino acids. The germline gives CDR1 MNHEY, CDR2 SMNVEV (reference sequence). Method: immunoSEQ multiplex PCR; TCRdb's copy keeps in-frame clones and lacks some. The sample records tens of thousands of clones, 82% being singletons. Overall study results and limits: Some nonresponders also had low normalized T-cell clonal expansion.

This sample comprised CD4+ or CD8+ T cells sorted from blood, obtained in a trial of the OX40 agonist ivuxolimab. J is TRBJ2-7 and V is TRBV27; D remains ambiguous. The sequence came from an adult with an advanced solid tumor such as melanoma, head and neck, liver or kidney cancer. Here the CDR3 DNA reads TGTGCCAGCAGTGTAGGCGTGGGCCTGCCGGAGCAGTACTTC. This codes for CASSVGVGLPEQYF.